The present T cell receptor beta chain was sequenced within a study of response to subunit inactivated influenza vaccine. Study-wide points: With each seasonal influenza vaccination, the authors suggested, few new T cells are recruited.

V shed 5 bases and J shed 2 bases, with 11 bases lying between them. Per the germline V gene, CDR1 is ENHRY and CDR2 is SYGVKD. The CDR3 length is 14 residues. TCRdb independently ran MiXCR on the RT-PCR reads; one entry per CDR3 protein. Here the sample spans around 250,000 distinct CDR3 sequences, 10% to 15% being singletons. In its sample, this clonotype was seen many times. The target antigen is unknown. Sequences were derived from non-naive T cells sorted from PBMCs, sampled 14 to 15 days before vaccination. V gene TRBV10-3 combines with J gene TRBJ2-3; weak D call: TRBD2 (6 bases). This sequence was found in a man between 50 and 59 years old who received an inactivated influenza vaccine. CDR3 in DNA: TGTGCCATCAGTTGGGACTCCCCCACAGATACGCAGTATTTT. Translation: CAISWDSPTDTQYF.